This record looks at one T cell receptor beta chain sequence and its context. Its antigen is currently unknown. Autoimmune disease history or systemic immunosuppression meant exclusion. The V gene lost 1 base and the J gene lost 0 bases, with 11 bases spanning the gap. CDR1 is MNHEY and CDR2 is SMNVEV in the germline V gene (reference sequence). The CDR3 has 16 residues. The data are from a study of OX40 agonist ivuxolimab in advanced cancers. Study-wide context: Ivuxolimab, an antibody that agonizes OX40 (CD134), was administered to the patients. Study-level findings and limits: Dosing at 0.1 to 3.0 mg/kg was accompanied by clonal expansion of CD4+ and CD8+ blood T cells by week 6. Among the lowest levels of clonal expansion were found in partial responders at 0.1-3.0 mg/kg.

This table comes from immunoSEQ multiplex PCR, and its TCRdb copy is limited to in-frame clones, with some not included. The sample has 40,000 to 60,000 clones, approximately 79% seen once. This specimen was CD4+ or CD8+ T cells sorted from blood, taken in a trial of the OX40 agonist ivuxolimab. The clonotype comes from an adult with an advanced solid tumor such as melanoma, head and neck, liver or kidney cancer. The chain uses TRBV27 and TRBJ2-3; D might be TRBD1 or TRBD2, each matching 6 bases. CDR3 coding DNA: TGTGCCAGCAGTTTATGGGGGGCGGTGAGCACAGATACGCAGTATTTT. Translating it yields CASSLWGAVSTDTQYF.